This T cell receptor (beta chain) was identified during a study of blood T cells in healthy people across ages. General study results and limits: PBMCs left unsorted prevented a conclusive naive versus antigen-experienced comparison.

Extracted total RNA amounted to at least 6 micrograms for each sample. With a J-beta primer mix and a sample-barcoded 5' primer, a second PCR ran about 7 to 12 cycles. MiXCR was run by TCRdb on the 5' RACE reads, yielding one entry per CDR3 protein. The data contain approximately 800,000 distinct CDR3 sequences, roughly 53% of them seen just once; the ten biggest clones take up around 41%. CDR3 length: 15 amino acids. Losses at the gene ends were 7 bases for V and 0 bases for J; bases not matched to a gene: 8. Germline lookup yields CDR1 SNHLY and CDR2 FYNNEI. As for this clonotype: Its antigen is currently unknown.

The rearrangement joins TRBV2 to TRBJ1-1, with TRBD1 matching 7 bases. Sequencing was done on a sample of blood. The receptor was derived from a man older than 75 in good health. DNA for the CDR3: TGTGCCAGCAAAGGACAGGAAACTATGAACACTGAAGCTTTCTTT. This sequence encodes CASKGQETMNTEAFF.